This passage covers 27 T cell receptor beta chains from one sample sequenced in a study of cytomegalovirus exposure and HLA in healthy donors. The PCR employed 60 Vbeta primers together with 13 Jbeta primers. Assay used: immunoSEQ multiplex PCR; TCRdb lists only in-frame clones, some missing. This sample has fewer than 200,000 clones, with about 85% found just once. The sequenced sample consisted of PBMCs. Receptors originate from a man under 40 in good health and CMV-seropositive.

The chain couples TRBV11-2 to TRBJ2-4; TRBD2 is a possible D gene (6 bases). Trimming removed 4 bases at V and 2 bases at J, with 18 bases between. Germline V lookup: CDR1 SGHAT, CDR2 FQNNGV. This CDR3 has 17 residues. The DNA of the CDR3 is TGTGCCAGCAGCTCCCCGGAAGGAGGGCCGACCAAAAACATTCAGTACTTC. This sequence encodes CASSSPEGGPTKNIQYF.

The chain couples TRBV5-5 to TRBJ2-7, with 9 bases aligning to TRBD2. The V gene's germline CDR1 is SGHKS and CDR2 YYEKEE (reference sequence). This CDR3 has 17 amino acids. The ends lost 4 bases at V and 4 bases at J; junction bases unmatched: 15. Here the CDR3 reads CASSPGGRLAGSYEQYF. The CDR3, as DNA: TGTGCCAGCAGCCCGGGGGGCAGGCTAGCGGGGTCGTACGAGCAGTACTTC.

In DNA form, the CDR3 reads TGTGCCAGCAGGGATCAGGGGATGGGCGATACGCAGTATTTT. Translation: CASRDQGMGDTQYF. The chain employs TRBV28 and TRBJ2-3, with a weak D call TRBD1 (6 bases). CDR1 and CDR2 from the germline V gene are MDHEN and SYDVKM. Trimming cost V 6 bases and J 6 bases, with 16 bases left between them. The CDR3 is 14 amino acids.

J is TRBJ1-5 and V is TRBV18; no definite D call. Germline V gene lookup returns CDR1 KGHSH and CDR2 LQKENI. The CDR3 is 12 residues long. V lost 0 bases and J lost 8, with 5 bases in between. For the CDR3, the DNA is TGTGCCAGCTCACCACCGGGAGAGCCCCAGCATTTT. Translated: CASSPPGEPQHF.

About this clone itself: Other DNA sequences in this sample translate to the same CDR3. The rearrangement links TRBV4-2 to TRBJ2-1; 9 bases agree with TRBD2. The CDR3 consists of 16 residues. CDR1 LGHNA and CDR2 YNFKEQ come from the germline V gene. V shed 0 bases, J shed 5 bases, and the junction held 5 bases outside the gene matches. The CDR3 loop reads CASSQEGLAGNNEQFF. In DNA, the CDR3 is TGTGCCAGCAGCCAAGAGGGGCTAGCGGGAAACAATGAGCAGTTCTTC.

The J gene is TRBJ1-4, the V gene TRBV11-2; TRBD1 is a possible D gene (5 bases). V lost 5 bases, J lost 4 bases, and 14 bases lay in between. CDR1 and CDR2 from the germline V gene are SGHAT and FQNNGV. The CDR3 runs 15 residues. For the CDR3, the DNA is TGTGCCAGCAGCCTGGGGACTTTTGGTAATGAAAAACTGTTTTTT. This gives the protein CASSLGTFGNEKLFF.

V usage is TRBV5-1 and J usage is TRBJ2-7, with D perhaps matching TRBD2 (6 bases). The V gene lost 3 bases and the J gene lost 6 bases, with 16 bases spanning the gap. CDR1 and CDR2 (germline): SGHRS, YFSETQ. This CDR3 is built from 14 residues. The DNA of the CDR3 is TGCGCCAGCAGCTCCCCGGCAGCGGGTGGCGAGCAGTACTTC. This gives the protein CASSSPAAGGEQYF.

The chain combines TRBV11-3 with TRBJ2-5, with TRBD1 matching 10 bases. The V gene end was trimmed by 5 bases and the J gene end by 5 bases; junction bases not matched to a gene: 8. Germline values: CDR1 SGHNT, CDR2 YENEEA. This CDR3 is built from 15 residues. The CDR3 DNA reads as TGTGCCAGCAGCCTACCCGGGACAGGGGACGAGACCCAGTACTTC. Translated, it gives CASSLPGTGDETQYF.

The rearrangement links TRBV30 to TRBJ2-2; tentatively, D is TRBD1 (6 bases). CDR3 size: 14 residues. V gave up 3 bases and J gave up 3 bases, with 11 bases separating them. The germline V gene has CDR1 GTSNPN and CDR2 SVGIG (reference sequence). This CDR3 reads CAWSLGGDTGELFF. The CDR3, as DNA: TGTGCCTGGAGCCTAGGGGGTGACACCGGGGAGCTGTTTTTT.

The chain is built from TRBV5-6 and TRBJ2-5; TRBD2 matches 15 bases. The CDR3 has 14 residues. Germline V gene data show CDR1 as SGHDT and CDR2 as YYEEEE. With 4 bases clipped from V and 7 bases from J, the junction kept 2 bases outside the gene matches. The CDR3 sequence is CASSGLAGGGTQYF. DNA for the CDR3: TGTGCCAGCAGCGGACTAGCGGGAGGGGGGACCCAGTACTTC.

This clone was counted once. V is TRBV7-9 and J is TRBJ2-2, with D unresolved. Germline V CDR1 and CDR2: SEHNR, FQNEAQ (reference sequence). The CDR3 spans 13 residues. V lost 5 bases and J 2 bases, leaving 6 bases between the germline ends. In DNA, the CDR3 is TGTGCCAGCAGCCATACAAACACCGGGGAGCTGTTTTTT. This gives the protein CASSHTNTGELFF. The complete variable domain, with remaining parts taken from reference TRBV7-9 and TRBJ2-2, reads DTGVSQNPRHKITKRGQNVTFRCDPISEHNRLYWYRQTLGQGPEFLTYFQNEAQLEKSRLLSDRFSAERPKGSFSTLEIQRTEQGDSAMYLCASSHTNTGELFFGEGSRLTVL.

The V and J genes are TRBV5-1 and TRBJ2-1; the match to TRBD2 covers 8 bases. The trim removed 2 bases at V and 3 bases at J, leaving 4 bases unmatched. Germline assignment: CDR1 SGHRS and CDR2 YFSETQ. This CDR3 region has 15 residues. The CDR3 region has the DNA TGCGCCAGCAGCTTCAGCGGGAGTTACTACAATGAGCAGTTCTTC. Its translation is CASSFSGSYYNEQFF.

The chain joins TRBV28 to TRBJ2-2, with no clear D. Per the germline V gene, CDR1 is MDHEN and CDR2 is SYDVKM. Trimming removed 4 bases from V and 5 bases from J, with 14 bases in between. This CDR3 spans 15 amino acids. CDR3 coding DNA: TGTGCCAGCAGTTACACCGGGTATAGGACCGGGGAGCTGTTTTTT. Amino acids: CASSYTGYRTGELFF.

This chain uses TRBV19 with TRBJ2-3, with 8 bases fitting TRBD2. V shed 5 bases, J shed 1 base, and the junction held 2 bases outside the gene matches. Germline CDR1 is LNHDA and CDR2 is SQIVND (reference sequence). The CDR3 consists of 14 residues. The CDR3 is CASSFSGGTDTQYF. The CDR3 DNA reads as TGTGCCAGTAGTTTTAGCGGGGGCACAGATACGCAGTATTTT.

The rearrangement uses TRBV5-1 and TRBJ1-2; 9 nucleotides line up with TRBD1. Germline loops: CDR1 SGHRS, CDR2 YFSETQ. Trimming cost V 5 bases and J 6 bases; bases outside gene matches: 8. The CDR3 totals 14 residues. CDR3 sequence reads: CASSLGTGLDGYTF. The CDR3 coding sequence is TGCGCCAGCAGTCTGGGGACAGGGTTGGATGGCTACACCTTC.

This clone was observed a single time. The chain employs TRBV7-9 and TRBJ2-5, with TRBD2 matching 9 bases. The CDR3 contains 16 residues. Losses at the gene ends were 4 bases for V and 5 bases for J; bases not matched to a gene: 11. Germline-derived CDR1 and CDR2 are SEHNR and FQNEAQ (reference sequence). CDR3 amino acids: CASSSLEREVRETQYF. Written as DNA, the CDR3 is TGTGCCAGCAGCTCCTTGGAGCGGGAGGTTCGGGAGACCCAGTACTTC. Complete variable domain (other parts from reference TRBV7-9 and TRBJ2-5): DTGVSQNPRHKITKRGQNVTFRCDPISEHNRLYWYRQTLGQGPEFLTYFQNEAQLEKSRLLSDRFSAERPKGSFSTLEIQRTEQGDSAMYLCASSSLEREVRETQYFGPGTRLLVL.

This chain uses TRBV4-3 with TRBJ1-2; TRBD1 matches at 7 bases. The CDR3 is 15 residues long. Germline V CDR1 and CDR2: LGHNA, YSLEER. V dropped 2 bases and J dropped 5; count of bases not matched to a gene: 8. CDR3 sequence reads: CASSQLGTAAYGYTF. CDR3 in DNA: TGCGCCAGCAGCCAACTGGGGACAGCAGCTTATGGCTACACCTTC.

This clone turned up a few times. V and J are TRBV5-6 and TRBJ1-1; D might be TRBD1 (5 bases). The CDR3 has 15 amino acids. Per germline, CDR1 SGHDT and CDR2 YYEEEE. V dropped 0 bases and J dropped 4 bases, with 13 bases sitting between them. CDR3 bases: TGTGCCAGCAGCTTGGTGGTCAGGGTAAGCACTGAAGCTTTCTTT. It translates to CASSLVVRVSTEAFF.

The rearrangement links TRBV6-5 to TRBJ1-2; 9 bases are a match to TRBD1. The ends lost 3 bases at V and 5 bases at J; junction bases unmatched: 4. Germline V gives CDR1 MNHEY, CDR2 SVGAGI. This CDR3 comprises 14 residues. The CDR3 DNA sequence: TGTGCCAGCAGTTATGACAGGGGGAAGTATGGCTACACCTTC. Its protein product is CASSYDRGKYGYTF.

This chain joins TRBV27 and TRBJ2-2; TRBD2 might be the D (6 bases). Germline lookup yields CDR1 MNHEY and CDR2 SMNVEV (reference sequence). This CDR3 is built from 16 residues. V was pared by 6 bases and J by 5 bases, with 19 bases between. The CDR3 is CASRAGGRPRTGELFF. CDR3 DNA sequence: TGTGCCAGCAGGGCTGGGGGGAGGCCCCGAACCGGGGAGCTGTTTTTT.

The rearrangement links TRBV6-5 to TRBJ2-5; the match to TRBD2 covers 12 bases. The length of the CDR3 is 14 residues. Germline CDR1 reads MNHEY; CDR2 reads SVGAGI. J was trimmed by 5 bases and V by 5 bases; bases with no gene match: 3. The CDR3 reads CASSRLAGAETQYF. The CDR3 DNA reads as TGTGCCAGCAGTCGACTAGCGGGAGCGGAGACCCAGTACTTC.

The CDR3 is CASSRVEDSEQYF. DNA for the CDR3: TGTGCCAGCAGTAGAGTAGAAGATAGCGAGCAGTACTTC. The chain recombines TRBV6-4 with TRBJ2-7; D gene uncertain. Germline V lookup: CDR1 MRHNA, CDR2 SNTAGT. Trimming took 5 bases from V and 6 from J, leaving 14 bases between them. The CDR3 length is 13 residues.

The V and J genes are TRBV4-2 and TRBJ1-1; D might be TRBD1 (6 bases). The ends were cut back, 0 bases at V and 1 base at J, with 18 bases in the middle. The CDR3 extends over 18 amino acids. Looked up from germline, CDR1 is LGHNA and CDR2 is YNFKEQ. The CDR3 DNA follows: TGTGCCAGCAGCCAAGATTCGGCGACAGGCCCCGGGAACACTGAAGCTTTCTTT. As protein: CASSQDSATGPGNTEAFF.

CDR3 DNA: TGTGCCAGCAGTCTTGGCCCAGGCACGAACACTGAAGCTTTCTTT. Amino acids: CASSLGPGTNTEAFF. The chain carries TRBV5-4 and TRBJ1-1; D gene uncertain. The CDR3 contains 15 residues. Trimming left V 5 bases short and J 1 base short, with 15 bases between. Germline values: CDR1 SGHNT, CDR2 YYREEE (reference sequence). Drawing the rest from reference TRBV5-4 and TRBJ1-1, the complete variable domain is ETGVTQSPTHLIKTRGQQVTLRCSSQSGHNTVSWYQQALGQGPQFIFQYYREEENGRGNFPPRFSGLQFPNYSSELNVNALELDDSALYLCASSLGPGTNTEAFFGQGTRLTVV.

This chain joins TRBV10-3 and TRBJ2-7; 9 bases are a match to TRBD1. The junction had 13 bases not matched to a gene; V was cut back by 6 bases and J by 7 bases. The CDR3 covers 15 residues. CDR1 ENHRY and CDR2 SYGVKD come from the germline V gene. Here the CDR3 reads CAISEGQGTLLEQYF. CDR3 bases: TGTGCCATCAGCGAAGGACAGGGGACCCTCCTGGAGCAGTACTTC.

The chain recombines TRBV7-3 with TRBJ2-7, with D maybe TRBD1 (6 bases). This CDR3 region has 14 residues. Germline V gene data show CDR1 as SGHTA and CDR2 as FQGTGA. The germline V and J ends were trimmed by 5 bases and 2 bases, with 13 bases remaining between them. The CDR3 spells CASSPGQPPYEQYF. The CDR3 bases are TGTGCCAGCAGCCCAGGACAGCCTCCCTACGAGCAGTACTTC.

On this clone: At one end, the junction sequence differs from germline, possibly due to a read error. The V and J genes are TRBV7-9 and TRBJ1-2, with TRBD1 as a possible D gene (5 bases). Germline V gene sequence: CDR1 SEHNR, CDR2 FQNEAQ (reference sequence). This CDR3 region has 16 residues. The CDR3 DNA is TGTTCCAGCAGCAATGACTTCAGGGAACTAAACTATGGCTACACCTTC. As protein: CSSSNDFRELNYGYTF.